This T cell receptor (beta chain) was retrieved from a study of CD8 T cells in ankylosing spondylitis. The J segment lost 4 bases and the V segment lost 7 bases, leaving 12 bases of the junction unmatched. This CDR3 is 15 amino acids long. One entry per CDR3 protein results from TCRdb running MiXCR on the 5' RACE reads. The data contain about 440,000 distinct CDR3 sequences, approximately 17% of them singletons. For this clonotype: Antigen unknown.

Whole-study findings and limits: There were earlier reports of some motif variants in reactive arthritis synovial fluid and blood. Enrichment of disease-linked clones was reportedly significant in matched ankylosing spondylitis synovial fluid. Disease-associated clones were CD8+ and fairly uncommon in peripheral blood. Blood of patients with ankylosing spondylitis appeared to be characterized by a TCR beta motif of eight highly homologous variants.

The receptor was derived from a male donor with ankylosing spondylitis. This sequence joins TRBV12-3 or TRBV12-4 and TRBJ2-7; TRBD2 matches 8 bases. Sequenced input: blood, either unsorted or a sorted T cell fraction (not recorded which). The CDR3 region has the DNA TGTGCCAGCACCCTTACTATCGGGAGGGTATACGAGCAGTACTTC. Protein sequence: CASTLTIGRVYEQYF.